This T cell receptor beta chain was obtained from a study of blood T cell repertoires in COVID-19 (dated by TCRdb to 2019 to 2021). Regarding the research as a whole: Samples from collaborators originated in the United States, Italy and Spain and spanned both the acute and convalescent phases of COVID-19. The prospective study material was composed of cDNA or gDNA derived from T cells, B-cell-depleted T cells, or PBMCs. A freely available public database, intended as a resource for researchers studying the immune response to SARS-CoV-2, is where the repertoires were released. A de-identified subject ID, COVID-19 status, age in years and sex were almost always included in the sample metadata. Deeply sampled blood TCRbeta repertoires from subjects exposed to, actively infected with, or recovered from COVID-19 were included in the dataset. Samples came from the ongoing ImmuneRACE study (first 160 participants) plus 1,254 subjects from 6 global collaborators. Where available, HLA class I and class II types were obtained from metadata supplied by the sample provider rather than from assay-based typing. General conclusions and limits of the study: Clinical and demographic metadata were provided uncurated, with the amount varying by source and participant.

TCRbeta CDR3 regions were amplified from genomic DNA using the immunoSEQ Assay, a bias-controlled multiplex PCR. In the source study's methods: Nucleated cell counts per sample were estimated from amplification of reference gene primers within the assay. Sequence reads were collapsed and filtered to measure the absolute abundance of every unique TCRbeta CDR3 rearrangement. For each sample, productive Simpson clonality was calculated as the square root of Simpson's diversity index across productive rearrangements. TCRdb stores this immuneACCESS table with in-frame sequences only. Part of the clones is absent; in the studies checked, under half of the shortfall reflects unresolved V genes, and no reason is known for the rest. V, J and clone size were drawn from that table, and D and trimming were deduced from the DNA. The sample table lists around 94,000 clones, just under 85% of them with a count of one. About 9.9% of the sample is in the top ten clones.

Each collaborating institution followed its own protocols to collect whole blood in K2EDTA tubes. For TCRbeta analysis, collaborator samples were shipped as frozen whole blood, as isolated PBMCs, or as DNA extracted from either sample type. V is pruned by 3 bases and J by 0 bases, leaving 10 bases of the junction without a gene match. The CDR3 covers 19 residues, taking in both the cysteine and the phenylalanine. The CDR3 DNA has 57 bases and is translated from base 1. The germline V gene (reference sequence) provides CDR1 LGHDT and CDR2 YNNKEL. A note on this clone: Its specific antigen is unknown. There are no base qualities to consult, and no much larger clone falls within one base.

This clonotype originated in a man aged 40-50 years with active or convalescent COVID-19. The sequence joins TRBV3-1 (or the pseudogene TRBV3-2) to TRBJ1-4; 10 bases in between match TRBD1. The sequenced material came from peripheral blood. The nucleotides read TGTGCCAGCAGCCAGTGGACCGGGACAGGGGACGCAACTAATGAAAAACTGTTTTTT. This yields the protein CASSQWTGTGDATNEKLFF.